What follows are 21 T cell receptor beta chains derived from one specimen sequenced in a study of T cell clonality in common variable immunodeficiency. Produced via immunoSEQ multiplex PCR; TCRdb's table is partial and in-frame only. The record shows some 54,000 clones for this sample, with no singletons present. Sequenced input: peripheral blood mononuclear cells. These receptors were collected from a person aged 18-70 years in good health.

This clone was recorded many times. The read halts 3 residues ahead of the CDR3 end, with the missing end drawn from the germline J gene. The V call is TRBV19, the J call TRBJ2-1; TRBD2 aligns across 7 bases. From germline, CDR1 is LNHDA and CDR2 SQIVND (reference sequence). The CDR3 extends over 13 amino acids. With 8 bases clipped from V and 9 bases from J, the junction kept 10 bases outside the gene matches. The DNA read from the CDR3 is TGTGCCAGTGGGCCCCGCGGGGGTGGTGAG. Translated: CASGPRGGGE. The CDR3 in full is CASGPRGGGEQFF.

A few counts support this clone. The CDR3 is cut off 3 residues early in the read; its end comes from the germline J gene. The chain recombines TRBV20-1 with TRBJ1-6; the D gene is possibly TRBD1 (6 bases). Trimming shortened V by 4 bases and J by 4 bases, and 17 bases separated the two germline ends. CDR1 DFQATT and CDR2 SNEGSKA come from the germline V gene (reference sequence). This CDR3 spans 16 amino acids. The CDR3 protein is CSATRPRQEYNSPLHF. CDR3 DNA (partial): TGCAGTGCTACCAGGCCTCGACAGGAGTATAATTCACCC.

The table lists this clone with a few counts. The covered CDR3 bases are TGTGCCAGTAGAACTGACAGGGGAGAACGGTCG. Protein sequence: CASRTDRGERS. The whole CDR3 region reads CASRTDRGERSQYF. The chain combines TRBV19 with TRBJ2-3; TRBD1 aligns across 8 bases. With the read ending 3 residues before the CDR3 end, the germline J gene is used to fill in that end. The CDR3 loop spans 14 amino acids. The V gene's germline CDR1 is LNHDA and CDR2 SQIVND (reference sequence).

Ten or more counts support this clone. The read terminates 3 residues ahead of where the CDR3 ends, so the germline J gene completes it. The rearrangement uses TRBV18 and TRBJ2-7; D uncertain. V dropped 3 bases and J dropped 5 bases, with 11 bases sitting between them. CDR3 size: 13 residues. The germline V gene encodes CDR1 KGHSH and CDR2 LQKENI. CDR3 sequence: CASSPGSQNEQYF. The part of the CDR3 DNA that was read is TGTGCCAGCTCACCGGGCTCTCAGAACGAG. The full variable domain, completed using reference TRBV18 and TRBJ2-7, is NAGVMQNPRHLVRRRGQEARLRCSPMKGHSHVYWYRQLPEEGLKFMVYLQKENIIDESGMPKERFSAEFPKEGPSILRIQQVVRGDSAAYFCASSPGSQNEQYFGPGTRLTVT.

This clone was counted many times. The observed sequence ends 3 residues before the CDR3 terminus, with the missing tail filled in from the germline J gene. The chain combines TRBV5-1 with TRBJ2-1, with 11 nucleotides matching TRBD2. Germline V CDR1 and CDR2: SGHRS, YFSETQ. CDR3 size: 16 residues. V gave up 4 bases and J gave up 2 bases; unmatched junction bases: 5. CDR3 bases read: TGCGCCAGCAGCGCCGTAGCGGGGGGGCCCTACAATGAG. This sequence encodes CASSAVAGGPYNE. The CDR3 reads in full as CASSAVAGGPYNEQFF.

There are many counts of this clone. Sequencing ends 3 residues short of the CDR3 end; the germline J gene provides the rest. The chain couples TRBV14 to TRBJ2-4, with 7 nucleotides matching TRBD2. There are 15 residues in the CDR3. J lost 7 bases, V lost 4 bases, and 10 bases had no gene match. CDR1 and CDR2 (germline): SGHDN, FVKESK. Partial CDR3 DNA: TGTGCCAGCAGCCCCGGGGGGATGAGTATGAACATT. This gives the protein CASSPGGMSMNI. The CDR3 reads in full as CASSPGGMSMNIQYF.

This clone was seen ten or more times. The read stops 3 residues short of the end of the CDR3; the missing end is completed from the germline J gene. V usage is TRBV9 and J usage is TRBJ1-1; the D is unclear. The CDR3 consists of 12 residues. Trimming removed 6 bases from V and 1 base from J, with 7 bases in between. The germline V gene encodes CDR1 SGDLS and CDR2 YYNGEE. The CDR3 bases that were read are TGTGCCAGCAAGGGCCCGAACACTGAA. This encodes CASKGPNTE. The whole CDR3 sequence reads CASKGPNTEAFF.

Details on this clone: The read falls 3 residues short of the CDR3 end, and the missing part is taken from the germline J gene. The chain uses TRBV19 and TRBJ2-2, with 10 bases identical to TRBD1. The CDR3 extends over 16 amino acids. In germline, CDR1 is LNHDA, CDR2 SQIVND (reference sequence). The chain's CDR3 is CATSPGQGRYNSPLFF. The DNA read from the CDR3 is TGTGCCACTTCTCCGGGACAGGGGCGATATAATTCACCG.

Many counts were recorded for this clone. Read sequence stops 3 residues before the CDR3 end, and the germline J gene provides the missing end. This chain joins TRBV6-4 and TRBJ2-3; 10 bases align to TRBD2. CDR1 is MRHNA, CDR2 SNTAGT, per germline. The CDR3 totals 15 residues. J lost 4 bases, V lost 0 bases, and 1 base had no gene match. CDR3 DNA, as far as it was read: TGTGCCAGCAGTGACTCAGCGGGAGGGGCAGATACG. Translated: CASSDSAGGADT. In full, the CDR3 is CASSDSAGGADTQYF.

This clone was counted at least ten times. The read ends 3 residues early relative to the CDR3; the germline J gene fills the gap. The chain combines TRBV20-1 with TRBJ2-3; TRBD2 aligns across 9 bases. CDR1 DFQATT and CDR2 SNEGSKA come from the germline V gene (reference sequence). V was clipped by 0 bases and J by 2 bases; unmatched bases: 6. CDR3 length equals 16 residues. This CDR3 is CSARDPVAGDTDTQYF. The DNA read from the CDR3 is TGCAGTGCTAGAGACCCCGTAGCGGGGGACACAGATACG.

This clone showed up many times. The CDR3 end lies 3 residues beyond the end of the read and is filled in from the germline J gene. This chain links TRBV14 with TRBJ2-2; D is uncertain. V was clipped by 0 bases and J by 4 bases, with 9 bases between them. The CDR3 covers 15 residues. Germline CDR1 is SGHDN and CDR2 is FVKESK. CDR3 in amino acids: CASSQESLPTGELFF. The sequenced part of the CDR3 DNA is TGTGCCAGCAGCCAAGAGTCCCTCCCCACCGGGGAG. The full variable domain, its missing parts supplied by reference TRBV14 and TRBJ2-2, is EAGVTQFPSHSVIEKGQTVTLRCDPISGHDNLYWYRRVMGKEIKFLLHFVKESKQDESGMPNNRFLAERTGGTYSTLKVQPAELEDSGVYFCASSQESLPTGELFFGEGSRLTVL.

This clone turned up a few times. CDR3 DNA, as far as it was read: TGTGCCAGTAGTATAGCAGGGGGCGTCACTGAA. Translating it yields CASSIAGGVTE. The complete CDR3 protein is CASSIAGGVTEAFF. The V gene is TRBV19, the J gene TRBJ1-1; 8 bases fit TRBD1. The read gets to within 3 residues of the CDR3 end, and the germline J gene fills in the rest. Germline lookup yields CDR1 LNHDA and CDR2 SQIVND (reference sequence). Trimming at V came to 1 base and at J to 4 bases, leaving 2 bases not matched to a gene. The CDR3 length is 14 residues.

This clone was observed at least ten times. Sequencing ends 3 residues short of the CDR3 end; the germline J gene provides the rest. The rearrangement uses TRBV2 and TRBJ2-2, with 8 nucleotides matching TRBD1. CDR3 length equals 15 residues. The V segment lost 8 bases and the J segment 5 bases; nucleotides outside the gene matches: 10. Per germline, CDR1 SNHLY and CDR2 FYNNEI. CDR3: CASLLKDRVTGELFF. The part of the CDR3 DNA that was read is TGTGCCAGCCTCCTAAAGGACAGGGTTACCGGGGAG.

Ten or more counts support this clone. The CDR3 end lies 3 residues beyond the end of the read and is filled in from the germline J gene. This chain links TRBV5-1 with TRBJ1-2; 8 bases line up with TRBD1. Germline values: CDR1 SGHRS, CDR2 YFSETQ. The CDR3 is 15 amino acids. V trimming: 2 bases; J trimming: 1 base; junction bases outside the gene matches: 4. The covered CDR3 bases are TGCGCCAGCAGCTTAGCACAGGGGGATAACTATGGC. Translated, it gives CASSLAQGDNYG. The full-length CDR3 reads as CASSLAQGDNYGYTF.

This clone was seen ten or more times. The sequence runs out 3 residues before the end of the CDR3; the remainder is reconstructed from the germline J gene. J is TRBJ2-2 and V is TRBV19; TRBD1 matches 7 bases. The CDR3 runs to 14 residues. From germline, CDR1 is LNHDA and CDR2 SQIVND (reference sequence). The V and J ends lost 7 bases and 6 bases, in that order; junction bases with no gene match: 8. The CDR3 loop reads CASKSRQGAGELFF. Incomplete CDR3 DNA: TGTGCCAGTAAATCTCGGCAGGGGGCCGGGGAG. Complete variable domain (other parts from reference TRBV19 and TRBJ2-2): DGGITQSPKYLFRKEGQNVTLSCEQNLNHDAMYWYRQDPGQGLRLIYYSQIVNDFQKGDIAEGYSVSREKKESFPLTVTSAQKNPTAFYLCASKSRQGAGELFFGEGSRLTVL.

This clone was detected a few times. The DNA ends 3 residues before the CDR3 does, and the rest of the CDR3 is filled in from the germline J gene. The chain has TRBV20-1 and TRBJ2-7, with a weak D call TRBD1 (6 bases). Germline CDR1 is DFQATT and CDR2 is SNEGSKA (reference sequence). With 4 bases removed from V and 4 bases from J, the gap between germline ends came to 17 bases. The CDR3 runs to 14 residues. The CDR3 bases that were read are TGCAGTGCTAAGGGGGTCTGGGACGGGTACGAG. This encodes CSAKGVWDGYE. The whole CDR3 sequence is CSAKGVWDGYEQYF.

The sample holds many counts of this clone. The sequenced fragment ends 3 residues before the CDR3 boundary, so the rest is inferred from the germline J gene. The chain is built from TRBV19 and TRBJ2-5; D gene uncertain. V lost 4 bases, J lost 0 bases, and 9 bases lay in between. The CDR3 has 14 residues. Germline loops: CDR1 LNHDA, CDR2 SQIVND (reference sequence). The CDR3 DNA, read in part, is TGTGCCAGTAGTAGCGCTGCGTACCAAGAGACC. Amino acids: CASSSAAYQET. The complete CDR3 reads CASSSAAYQETQYF.

This clone has at least ten counts. One end of the junction fails to match germline, which may point to a read error. Read coverage stops 3 residues before the CDR3 terminus; the germline J gene supplies the remainder. The rearrangement joins TRBV7-7 to TRBJ2-5; D ambiguous. CDR1 and CDR2 from the germline V gene are SSHAT and FNYEAQ (reference sequence). This CDR3 region has 12 residues. This CDR3 reads CASSQYQETQYF. The CDR3 bases that were read are TGTGCTAGCAGCCAGTACCAAGAGACC.

This clone has a count of ten or more. Read coverage stops 3 residues before the CDR3 terminus; the germline J gene supplies the remainder. The rearrangement joins TRBV6-2 or TRBV6-3 to TRBJ2-7, with TRBD2 as a possible D gene (6 bases). The V end was cut by 4 bases, the J end by 5 bases, with 18 bases between. The CDR3 covers 15 residues. The germline V gene has CDR1 MNHEY and CDR2 SVGEGT. CDR3 DNA, as far as it was read: TGTGCCAGCAGTTTATTTAGGGGTGGGAGGAACGAG. Protein product: CASSLFRGGRNE. The whole CDR3 sequence is CASSLFRGGRNEQYF.

By proportion, this clone is medium-sized. Sequencing ends 3 residues short of the CDR3 end; the germline J gene provides the rest. The chain carries TRBV20-1 and TRBJ1-1; 10 bases align to TRBD1. Germline V gene data show CDR1 as DFQATT and CDR2 as SNEGSKA (reference sequence). Trimming took 8 bases from V and 3 from J; bases not matched to a gene: 6. The CDR3 is made up of 13 amino acids. The CDR3 spells CSKTGGVDTEAFF. The part of the CDR3 DNA that was read is TGCAGTAAGACAGGGGGCGTGGACACTGAA.

The sample holds many counts of this clone. The read comes to an end 3 residues before the CDR3 does, leaving the germline J gene to fill in the end. V gene TRBV20-1 combines with J gene TRBJ1-1; D not resolved. The CDR3 consists of 14 residues. Trimming removed 3 bases at V and 3 bases at J, with 14 bases between. Germline CDR1 is DFQATT and CDR2 is SNEGSKA (reference sequence). CDR3 DNA (partial): TGCAGTGCTAGTCGACGAGGCGGGTACACTGAA. Translation gives CSASRRGGYTE. The whole CDR3 is CSASRRGGYTEAFF.